This T cell receptor (beta chain) was sequenced for a study of a mutant IDH1 vaccine in newly diagnosed glioma. Profiled with immunoSEQ multiplex PCR; TCRdb holds only in-frame clones, not every one. The repertoire consists of about 56,000 clones, with roughly four fifths occurring once and the leading ten covering approximately 3.2%. Time point denoted: week 47, end of study. The investigators gave 300 ug of mutant IDH1 20-mer peptide in each vaccine dose, together with topical imiquimod. The germline V gene encodes CDR1 LNHDA and CDR2 SQIVND (reference sequence). Losses at the gene ends were 5 bases for V and 7 bases for J; bases not matched to a gene: 13. The CDR3 consists of 15 residues. Regarding this clone: The antigen is unknown.

The chain employs TRBV19 and TRBJ1-2; 7 positions match TRBD1. This sample comprised PBMCs, obtained from a glioma patient whose treatment included an IDH1 peptide vaccine. The sequence was obtained from a woman aged 45-59 years with glioma. CDR3 nucleotide sequence: TGTGCCAGTAGTCCCACCTCACAGGGGAAAGGTGGCTACACCTTC. This sequence encodes CASSPTSQGKGGYTF.